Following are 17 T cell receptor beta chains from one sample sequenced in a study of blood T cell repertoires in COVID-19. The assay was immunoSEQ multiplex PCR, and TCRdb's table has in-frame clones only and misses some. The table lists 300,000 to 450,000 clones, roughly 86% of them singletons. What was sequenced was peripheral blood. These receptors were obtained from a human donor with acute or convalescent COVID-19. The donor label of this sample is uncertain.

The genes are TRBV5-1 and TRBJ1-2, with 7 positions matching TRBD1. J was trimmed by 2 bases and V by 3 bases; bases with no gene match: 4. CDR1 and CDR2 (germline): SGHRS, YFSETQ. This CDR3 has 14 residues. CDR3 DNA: TGCGCCAGCAGCTCGGGACAGAGCAACTATGGCTACACCTTC. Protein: CASSSGQSNYGYTF.

The CDR3 loop reads CAYGGYSYNSPLHF. In DNA, the CDR3 is TGTGCCTACGGGGGGTACTCCTATAATTCACCCCTCCACTTT. The chain carries TRBV30 and TRBJ1-6, with a weak D call TRBD1 (5 bases). Between the trimmed V and J ends, which lost 7 bases and 0 bases, there was a span of 10 bases. Germline values: CDR1 GTSNPN, CDR2 SVGIG (reference sequence). CDR3 length: 14 amino acids.

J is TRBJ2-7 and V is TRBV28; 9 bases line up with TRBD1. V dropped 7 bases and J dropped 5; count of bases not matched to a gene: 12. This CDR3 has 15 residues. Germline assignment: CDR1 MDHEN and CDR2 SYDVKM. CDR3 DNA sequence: TGTGCCAGCATTGACCCGGGACAGGGTTGGAACGAGCAGTACTTC. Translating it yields CASIDPGQGWNEQYF.

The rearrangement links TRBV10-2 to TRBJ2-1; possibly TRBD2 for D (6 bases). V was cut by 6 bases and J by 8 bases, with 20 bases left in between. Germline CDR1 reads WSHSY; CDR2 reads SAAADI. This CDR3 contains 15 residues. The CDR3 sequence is CASRDGSTSWDEQFF. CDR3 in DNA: TGCGCCAGCAGGGACGGGTCGACTAGTTGGGATGAGCAGTTCTTC.

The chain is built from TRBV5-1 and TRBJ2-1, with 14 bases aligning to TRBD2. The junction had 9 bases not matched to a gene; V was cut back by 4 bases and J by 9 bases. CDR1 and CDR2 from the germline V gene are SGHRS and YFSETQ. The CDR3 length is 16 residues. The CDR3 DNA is TGCGCCAGCAGCCCTCGGACTAGCGGGGGGTCGAGTGAGCAGTTCTTC. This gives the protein CASSPRTSGGSSEQFF.

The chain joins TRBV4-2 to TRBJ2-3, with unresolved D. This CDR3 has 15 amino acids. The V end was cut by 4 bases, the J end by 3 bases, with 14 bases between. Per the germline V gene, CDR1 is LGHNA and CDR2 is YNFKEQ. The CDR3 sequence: CASSRKVGSTDTQYF. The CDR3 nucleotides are TGTGCCAGCAGCCGAAAGGTGGGCAGTACAGATACGCAGTATTTT.

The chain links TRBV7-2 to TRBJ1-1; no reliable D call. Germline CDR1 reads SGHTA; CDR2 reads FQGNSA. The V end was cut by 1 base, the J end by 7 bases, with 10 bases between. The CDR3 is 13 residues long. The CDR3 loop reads CASSLGRGGEAFF. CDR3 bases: TGTGCCAGCAGCTTAGGGCGGGGAGGTGAAGCTTTCTTT.

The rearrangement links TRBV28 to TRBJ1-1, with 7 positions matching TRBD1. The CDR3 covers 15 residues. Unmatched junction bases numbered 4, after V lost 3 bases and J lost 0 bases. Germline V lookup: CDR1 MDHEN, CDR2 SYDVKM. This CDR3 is CASSFLTGLNTEAFF. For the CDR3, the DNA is TGTGCCAGCAGTTTCCTGACAGGGTTGAACACTGAAGCTTTCTTT.

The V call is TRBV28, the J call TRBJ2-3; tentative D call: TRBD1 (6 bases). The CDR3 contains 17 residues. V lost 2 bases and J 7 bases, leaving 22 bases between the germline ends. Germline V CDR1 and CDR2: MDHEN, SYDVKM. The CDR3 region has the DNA TGTGCCAGCAGTTTAAGAACCCCGACAGGCCCCAAAAATACGCAGTATTTT. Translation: CASSLRTPTGPKNTQYF.

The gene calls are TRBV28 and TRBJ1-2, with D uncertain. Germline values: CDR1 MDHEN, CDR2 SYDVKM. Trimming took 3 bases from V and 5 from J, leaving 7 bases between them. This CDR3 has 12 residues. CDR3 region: CASSFGLYGYTF. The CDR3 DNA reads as TGTGCCAGCAGTTTCGGACTGTATGGCTACACCTTC.

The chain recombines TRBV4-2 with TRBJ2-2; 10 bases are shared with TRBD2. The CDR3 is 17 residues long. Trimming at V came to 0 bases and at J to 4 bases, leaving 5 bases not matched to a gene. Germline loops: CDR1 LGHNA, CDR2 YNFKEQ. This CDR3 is CASSQETAGGLTGELFF. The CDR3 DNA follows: TGTGCCAGCAGCCAAGAGACAGCGGGGGGGCTCACCGGGGAGCTGTTTTTT.

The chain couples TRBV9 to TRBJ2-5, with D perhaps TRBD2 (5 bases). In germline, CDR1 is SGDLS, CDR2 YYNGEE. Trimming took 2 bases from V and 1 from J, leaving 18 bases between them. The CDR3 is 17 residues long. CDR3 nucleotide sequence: TGTGCCAGCAGCGTTTCAAGCGGAAGAGTTATCCAAGAGACCCAGTACTTC. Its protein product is CASSVSSGRVIQETQYF. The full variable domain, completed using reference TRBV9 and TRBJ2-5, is DSGVTQTPKHLITATGQRVTLRCSPRSGDLSVYWYQQSLDQGLQFLIQYYNGEERAKGNILERFSAQQFPDLHSELNLSSLELGDSALYFCASSVSSGRVIQETQYFGPGTRLLVL.

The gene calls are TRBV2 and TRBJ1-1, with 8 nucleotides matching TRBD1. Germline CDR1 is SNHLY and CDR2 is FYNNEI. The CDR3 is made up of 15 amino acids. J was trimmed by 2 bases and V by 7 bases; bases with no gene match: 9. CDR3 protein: CASNIRDRRNTEAFF. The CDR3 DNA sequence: TGTGCCAGCAATATAAGGGACAGGCGCAACACTGAAGCTTTCTTT.

CDR3 in amino acids: CASSYLAGAYGYTF. In DNA, the CDR3 is TGTGCCAGCAGTTATCTTGCGGGGGCGTATGGCTACACCTTC. The chain couples TRBV5-4 to TRBJ1-2; TRBD1 is a possible D gene (6 bases). The CDR3 is made up of 14 amino acids. Germline CDR1 is SGHNT and CDR2 is YYREEE (reference sequence). The ends were cut back, 5 bases at V and 5 bases at J, with 16 bases in the middle.

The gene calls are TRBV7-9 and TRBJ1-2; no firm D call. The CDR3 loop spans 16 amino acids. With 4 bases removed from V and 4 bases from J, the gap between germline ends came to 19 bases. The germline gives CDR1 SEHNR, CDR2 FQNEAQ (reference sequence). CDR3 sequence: CASSSVQAGSGYGYTF. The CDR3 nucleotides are TGTGCCAGCAGCTCGGTGCAGGCGGGCAGCGGCTATGGCTACACCTTC. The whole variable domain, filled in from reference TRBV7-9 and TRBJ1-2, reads DTGVSQNPRHKITKRGQNVTFRCDPISEHNRLYWYRQTLGQGPEFLTYFQNEAQLEKSRLLSDRFSAERPKGSFSTLEIQRTEQGDSAMYLCASSSVQAGSGYGYTFGSGTRLTVV.

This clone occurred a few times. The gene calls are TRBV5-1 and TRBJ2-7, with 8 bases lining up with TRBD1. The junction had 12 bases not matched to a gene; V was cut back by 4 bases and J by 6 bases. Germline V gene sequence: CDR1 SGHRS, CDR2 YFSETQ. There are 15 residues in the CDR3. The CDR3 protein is CASSGPGTGVGEQYF. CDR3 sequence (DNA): TGCGCCAGCAGCGGGCCCGGGACAGGAGTCGGCGAGCAGTACTTC. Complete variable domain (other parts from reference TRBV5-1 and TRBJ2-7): KAGVTQTPRYLIKTRGQQVTLSCSPISGHRSVSWYQQTPGQGLQFLFEYFSETQRNKGNFPGRFSGRQFSNSRSEMNVSTLELGDSALYLCASSGPGTGVGEQYFGPGTRLTVT.

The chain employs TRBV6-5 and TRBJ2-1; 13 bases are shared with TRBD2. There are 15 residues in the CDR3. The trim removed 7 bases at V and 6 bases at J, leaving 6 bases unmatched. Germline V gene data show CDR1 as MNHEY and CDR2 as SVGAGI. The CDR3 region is CASIPRLAGGNEQFF. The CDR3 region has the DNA TGTGCCAGCATCCCCAGACTAGCGGGGGGCAATGAGCAGTTCTTC.